The 17 T cell receptor beta chains below come from one sample, sequenced in a study of shared clonotypes between healthy human individuals. Produced via immunoSEQ multiplex PCR; TCRdb's table is partial and in-frame only. The sample comprises roughly 2.5 million clones, just over 90% of which are singletons, and over 0.12% rests with the top ten. Material for sequencing was naive CD4+ T cells sorted from blood. Subset described: CD45RA+ positively selected. The origin of the receptors is a young man in good health.

J is TRBJ1-2 and V is TRBV28; D not resolved. V lost 8 bases to trimming and J lost 5 bases, with 15 bases between them. Germline-derived CDR1 and CDR2 are MDHEN and SYDVKM. This CDR3 contains 13 residues. CDR3 loop: CASGEGTPYGYTF. In DNA, the CDR3 is TGTGCCAGCGGGGAAGGAACGCCTTATGGCTACACCTTC.

The chain joins TRBV7-6 to TRBJ2-1; D is perhaps TRBD1 (6 bases). This CDR3 comprises 17 residues. V shed 5 bases and J shed 6 bases, with 23 bases lying between them. Per the germline V gene, CDR1 is SGHVS and CDR2 is FNYEAQ. CDR3 DNA: TGTGCCAGCAGCAGAGGACAGCTGTATCGGGAAACCAATGAGCAGTTCTTC. This translates into CASSRGQLYRETNEQFF.

Details on this clone: The same CDR3 is also encoded by other DNA sequences in this sample. The chain has TRBV5-1 and TRBJ2-7; TRBD2 agrees at 11 bases. Germline values: CDR1 SGHRS, CDR2 YFSETQ. CDR3 length: 14 amino acids. V lost 4 bases and J lost 3; bases outside the gene matches: 3. The CDR3 region is CASSRGTSGYEQYF. The DNA for the CDR3 is TGCGCCAGCAGCCGTGGGACTAGCGGCTACGAGCAGTACTTC.

The chain is built from TRBV5-4 and TRBJ1-6, with 9 nucleotides matching TRBD1. CDR3 length equals 16 residues. Per the germline V gene, CDR1 is SGHNT and CDR2 is YYREEE (reference sequence). V was pared by 4 bases and J by 5 bases, with 7 bases of the junction left unmatched. The CDR3 sequence: CASSSGDRVDNSPLHF. The CDR3 DNA follows: TGTGCCAGCAGCAGCGGGGACAGGGTGGATAATTCACCCCTCCACTTT.

Notes on this clone: Other nucleotide sequences in the sample specify the same CDR3. This chain links TRBV9 with TRBJ1-2, with no clear D. The CDR3 contains 13 residues. Germline CDR1 and CDR2: SGDLS and YYNGEE. Trimming cost V 0 bases and J 4 bases, with 7 bases left between them. In nucleotides, the CDR3 is TGTGCCAGCAGCGTAGAACAAGGCTATGGCTACACCTTC. It codes for CASSVEQGYGYTF.

The rearrangement links TRBV29-1 to TRBJ2-7, with 10 nucleotides matching TRBD1. The CDR3 length is 14 residues. V lost 6 bases to trimming and J lost 2 bases; unmatched junction nucleotides: 7. Germline CDR1 reads SQVTM; CDR2 reads ANQGSEA. CDR3 in amino acids: CSVLPGTGAYEQYF. The CDR3 DNA reads as TGCAGCGTGTTACCCGGGACAGGGGCCTACGAGCAGTACTTC.

The chain employs TRBV7-2 and TRBJ2-1; 7 nucleotides match TRBD2. The CDR3 runs to 15 residues. Germline loops: CDR1 SGHTA, CDR2 FQGNSA. V lost 3 bases to trimming and J lost 7 bases; unmatched junction nucleotides: 9. CDR3 bases: TGTGCCAGCAGCTTCGGACTAGGTCCCCCAAATGAGCAGTTCTTC. Its translation is CASSFGLGPPNEQFF.

V is TRBV7-9 and J is TRBJ2-2; D is unresolved. CDR1 and CDR2 from the germline V gene are SEHNR and FQNEAQ (reference sequence). The V end lost 2 bases, the J end lost 3 bases, and 7 bases lay between the germline ends. The CDR3 is made up of 14 amino acids. The chain's CDR3 is CASSLLQYTGELFF. CDR3 nucleotides: TGTGCCAGCAGCTTATTACAGTACACCGGGGAGCTGTTTTTT.

The V call is TRBV18, the J call TRBJ2-7; a weak D match, TRBD1 (6 bases). This CDR3 has 16 amino acids. V lost 3 bases and J lost 3, with 18 bases in between. Germline CDR1 is KGHSH and CDR2 is LQKENI. CDR3 region: CASSPDSGTHYYEQYF. In nucleotides, the CDR3 is TGTGCCAGCTCACCTGACTCCGGGACACATTACTACGAGCAGTACTTC.

On this clone: At the DNA level, this CDR3 is encoded by other sequences in the same sample as well. The genes are TRBV7-9 and TRBJ2-1, with D possibly being TRBD1 or TRBD2 (5 bases each). CDR3 length: 12 residues. Trimming left V 2 bases short and J 8 bases short, with 7 bases between. The germline gives CDR1 SEHNR, CDR2 FQNEAQ (reference sequence). In DNA, the CDR3 is TGTGCCAGCAGCTTAAGAGGGGATGAGCAGTTCTTC. Amino acid sequence: CASSLRGDEQFF.

This rearrangement joins TRBV4-1 to TRBJ2-1; TRBD1 agrees at 7 bases. The CDR3 sequence is 16 residues long. The germline V gene encodes CDR1 MGHRA and CDR2 YSYEKL. V lost 5 bases to trimming and J lost 7 bases; unmatched junction nucleotides: 14. CDR3 amino acids: CASSFLPGTDWNEQFF. The CDR3 bases are TGCGCCAGCAGCTTCCTACCTGGGACAGACTGGAATGAGCAGTTCTTC.

The chain uses TRBV5-6 and TRBJ1-1, with D perhaps TRBD1 (5 bases). The CDR3 contains 16 residues. CDR1 and CDR2 (germline): SGHDT, YYEEEE. With 4 bases removed from V and 5 bases from J, the gap between germline ends came to 21 bases. In DNA, the CDR3 is TGTGCCAGCAGCCGGCGGGAAGGGGCGTCGAGAACTGAAGCTTTCTTT. It translates to CASSRREGASRTEAFF.

The rearrangement joins TRBV4-3 to TRBJ2-7; D possibly corresponds to TRBD2 (6 bases). The V gene lost 1 base and the J gene lost 6 bases, with 16 bases spanning the gap. This CDR3 is 15 amino acids long. CDR1 LGHNA and CDR2 YSLEER come from the germline V gene. The CDR3 DNA follows: TGCGCCAGCAGCCAAGTTGAGGGACGGAGGGGCGAGCAGTACTTC. Protein: CASSQVEGRRGEQYF.

The chain recombines TRBV18 with TRBJ2-1; 10 bases map to TRBD2. Germline CDR1 is KGHSH and CDR2 is LQKENI. V lost 3 bases and J lost 4; bases outside the gene matches: 9. This CDR3 region has 17 residues. The CDR3 loop is CASSPSRSSGGYNEQFF. In DNA form, the CDR3 reads TGTGCCAGCTCACCGTCCCGTTCTAGCGGGGGTTACAATGAGCAGTTCTTC.

This chain links TRBV25-1 with TRBJ1-5; no firm D call. CDR1 and CDR2 (germline): MGHDK, SYGVNS. The CDR3 sequence is 13 residues long. Trimming removed 4 bases from V and 5 bases from J, with 9 bases in between. CDR3 amino acids: CASSVDRDQPQHF. The DNA of the CDR3 is TGTGCCAGCAGTGTAGACCGAGATCAGCCCCAGCATTTT.

The V call is TRBV6-5, the J call TRBJ1-1; D remains unclear. The CDR3 has 13 amino acids. Germline V CDR1 and CDR2: MNHEY, SVGAGI. V dropped 7 bases and J dropped 0 bases, with 9 bases sitting between them. In DNA, the CDR3 is TGTGCCAGCACCCCCAACCTGAACACTGAAGCTTTCTTT. Translated: CASTPNLNTEAFF.

V and J are TRBV7-2 and TRBJ2-3; no clear D gene. The CDR3 is 15 residues long. Germline V CDR1 and CDR2: SGHTA, FQGNSA. V shed 1 base and J shed 2 bases, with 10 bases lying between them. CDR3 DNA sequence: TGTGCCAGCAGCTTAGGAGGTTTACTCACAGATACGCAGTATTTT. It yields the protein CASSLGGLLTDTQYF. Together with reference TRBV7-2 and TRBJ2-3, the CDR3 gives the full variable domain: GAGVSQSPSNKVTEKGKDVELRCDPISGHTALYWYRQSLGQGLEFLIYFQGNSAPDKSGLPSDRFSAERTGGSVSTLTIQRTQQEDSAVYLCASSLGGLLTDTQYFGPGTRLTVL.